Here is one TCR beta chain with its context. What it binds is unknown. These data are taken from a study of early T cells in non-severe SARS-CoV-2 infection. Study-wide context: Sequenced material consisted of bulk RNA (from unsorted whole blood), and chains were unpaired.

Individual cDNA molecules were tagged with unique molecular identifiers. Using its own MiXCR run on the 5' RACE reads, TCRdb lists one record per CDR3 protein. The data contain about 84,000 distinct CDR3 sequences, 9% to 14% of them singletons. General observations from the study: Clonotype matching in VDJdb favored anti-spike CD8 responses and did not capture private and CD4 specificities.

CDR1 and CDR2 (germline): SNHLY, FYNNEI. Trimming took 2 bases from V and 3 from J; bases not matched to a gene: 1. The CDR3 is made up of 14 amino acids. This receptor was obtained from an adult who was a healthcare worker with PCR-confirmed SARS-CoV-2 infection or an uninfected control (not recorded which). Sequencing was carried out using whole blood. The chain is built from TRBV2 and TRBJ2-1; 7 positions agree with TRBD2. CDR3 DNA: TGTGCCAGCAGTGAATGGGGGGGCTACAATGAGCAGTTCTTC. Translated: CASSEWGGYNEQFF.